The entry that follows covers one T cell receptor beta chain sequence. What antigen it recognizes has not been identified. The sample holds no much larger clone one base away, and base qualities are not on file. The data derive from a study of T cell changes during pregnancy in multiple sclerosis (dated by TCRdb to about 2019). Describing the broader study: Changes in the T cell repertoire over the course of pregnancy were examined in this study in women with multiple sclerosis.

V loses 6 bases at its end and J loses 4 bases; junction bases beyond the gene matches: 9. CDR1 and CDR2, per the germline V gene (reference sequence), are LNHDA and SQIVND. CDR3 length: 16 amino acids, cysteine to phenylalanine. The CDR3 DNA has 48 bases and is translated from base 1. The library was obtained by the immunoSEQ multiplex PCR assay. The table was pulled from immuneACCESS by TCRdb, which kept in-frame rearrangements only. Such tables lose some clones; where checked, under half of the loss comes from unresolved V genes, and the rest has no known cause. In all, the sample holds about 52,000 clones, and roughly 92% of those were seen once. Just under 0.75% of the sample rests with the top ten.

The receptor chain draws on TRBV19 and TRBJ2-3, with TRBD2 matching 11 junction bases. The source was CD4+ T cells from peripheral blood mononuclear cells, collected in the third trimester of pregnancy. This receptor was identified in a female donor with multiple sclerosis, enrolled in a pregnancy study. Here the CDR3 is given as CASRRIAGGPADTQYF. In nucleotides, the sequence is TGTGCCAGTAGGAGGATAGCGGGGGGGCCAGCAGATACGCAGTATTTT.